The 3 T cell receptor beta chains below come from one sample, sequenced in a study of radiotherapy plus CTLA-4 blockade in lung cancer. The protocol was immunoSEQ multiplex PCR, while the TCRdb copy is restricted to in-frame clones and leaves out a portion. The table shows 25,000 to 35,000 clones, with around 80% occurring only once. The sample in question was peripheral blood, obtained from a patient treated with radiotherapy plus ipilimumab. The receptors here all came from a human donor with non-small cell lung cancer that progressed on radiotherapy plus ipilimumab.

The V gene is TRBV30, the J gene TRBJ2-3, with D possibly TRBD1 on 6 matching bases. In germline, CDR1 is GTSNPN, CDR2 SVGIG (reference sequence). V gave up 0 bases and J gave up 0 bases, with 13 bases separating them. The CDR3 is 16 residues long. Here the CDR3 DNA reads TGTGCCTGGAGTGTACCGGGACAAACAAGCACAGATACGCAGTATTTT. As protein: CAWSVPGQTSTDTQYF.

The rearrangement links TRBV6-5 to TRBJ1-5, with no clear D. Deletions cut 4 bases from V and 3 bases from J, with 10 bases between. Germline loops: CDR1 MNHEY, CDR2 SVGAGI. This CDR3 is built from 14 residues. The CDR3 is CASSWVGSNQPQHF. Written as DNA, the CDR3 is TGTGCCAGCAGTTGGGTCGGTTCCAATCAGCCCCAGCATTTT.

This sequence joins TRBV11-2 and TRBJ2-7, with a weak D call TRBD1 (5 bases). The CDR3 loop spans 13 amino acids. Germline V lookup: CDR1 SGHAT, CDR2 FQNNGV. V lost 3 bases and J 2 bases, leaving 8 bases between the germline ends. The CDR3 spells CASSFGRAYEQYF. The CDR3 DNA follows: TGTGCCAGCAGCTTTGGCAGGGCCTACGAGCAGTACTTC.